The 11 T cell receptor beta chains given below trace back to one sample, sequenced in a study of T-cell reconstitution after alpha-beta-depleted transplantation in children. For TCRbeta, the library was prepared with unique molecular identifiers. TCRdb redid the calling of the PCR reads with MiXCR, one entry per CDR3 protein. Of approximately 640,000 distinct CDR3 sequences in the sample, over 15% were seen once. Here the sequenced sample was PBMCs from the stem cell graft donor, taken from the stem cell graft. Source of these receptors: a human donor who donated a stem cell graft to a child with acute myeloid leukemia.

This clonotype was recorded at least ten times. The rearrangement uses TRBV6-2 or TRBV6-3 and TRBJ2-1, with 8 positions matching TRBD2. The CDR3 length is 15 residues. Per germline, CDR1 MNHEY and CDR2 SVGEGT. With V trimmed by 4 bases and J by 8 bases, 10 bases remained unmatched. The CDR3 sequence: CASSSRGGLFYEQFF. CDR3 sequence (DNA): TGTGCCAGCAGTTCTCGGGGGGGCCTCTTCTATGAGCAGTTCTTC.

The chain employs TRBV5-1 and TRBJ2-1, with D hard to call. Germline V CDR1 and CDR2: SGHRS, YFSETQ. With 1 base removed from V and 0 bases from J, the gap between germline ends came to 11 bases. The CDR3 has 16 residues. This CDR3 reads CASSLYSVSSYNEQFF. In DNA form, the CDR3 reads TGCGCCAGCAGCTTGTATTCAGTAAGCTCCTACAATGAGCAGTTCTTC.

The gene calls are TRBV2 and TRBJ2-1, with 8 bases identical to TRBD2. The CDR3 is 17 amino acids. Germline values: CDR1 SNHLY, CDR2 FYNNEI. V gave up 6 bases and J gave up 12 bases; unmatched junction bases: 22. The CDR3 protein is CASSLTGGTMNPRGQFF. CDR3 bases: TGTGCCAGCAGCTTGACGGGGGGGACAATGAATCCACGTGGGCAGTTCTTC.

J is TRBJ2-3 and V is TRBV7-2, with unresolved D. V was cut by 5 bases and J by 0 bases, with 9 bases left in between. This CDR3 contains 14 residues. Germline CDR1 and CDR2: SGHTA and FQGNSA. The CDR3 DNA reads TGTGCCAGCAGCCGCGCGCCCAGCACAGATACGCAGTATTTT. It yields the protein CASSRAPSTDTQYF. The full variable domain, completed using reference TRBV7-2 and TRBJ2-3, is GAGVSQSPSNKVTEKGKDVELRCDPISGHTALYWYRQSLGQGLEFLIYFQGNSAPDKSGLPSDRFSAERTGGSVSTLTIQRTQQEDSAVYLCASSRAPSTDTQYFGPGTRLTVL.

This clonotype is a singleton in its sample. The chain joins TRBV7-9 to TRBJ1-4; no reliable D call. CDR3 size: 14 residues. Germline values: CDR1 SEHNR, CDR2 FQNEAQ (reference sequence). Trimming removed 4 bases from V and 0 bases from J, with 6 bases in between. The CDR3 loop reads CASSYDPTNEKLFF. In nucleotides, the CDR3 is TGTGCCAGCAGCTACGATCCAACTAATGAAAAACTGTTTTTT. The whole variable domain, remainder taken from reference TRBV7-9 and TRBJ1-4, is DTGVSQNPRHKITKRGQNVTFRCDPISEHNRLYWYRQTLGQGPEFLTYFQNEAQLEKSRLLSDRFSAERPKGSFSTLEIQRTEQGDSAMYLCASSYDPTNEKLFFGSGTQLSVL.

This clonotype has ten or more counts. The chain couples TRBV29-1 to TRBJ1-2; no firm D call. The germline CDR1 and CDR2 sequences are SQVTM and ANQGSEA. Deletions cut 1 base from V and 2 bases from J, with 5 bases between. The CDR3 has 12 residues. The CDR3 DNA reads TGCAGCGTTGAAGGAGAGAACTATGGCTACACCTTC. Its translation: CSVEGENYGYTF.

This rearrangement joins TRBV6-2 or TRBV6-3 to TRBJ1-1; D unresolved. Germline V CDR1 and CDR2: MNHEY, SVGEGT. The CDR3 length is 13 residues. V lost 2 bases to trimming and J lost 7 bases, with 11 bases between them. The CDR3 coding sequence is TGTGCCAGCAGTTACCTTCAGAACTATGAAGCTTTCTTT. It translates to CASSYLQNYEAFF.

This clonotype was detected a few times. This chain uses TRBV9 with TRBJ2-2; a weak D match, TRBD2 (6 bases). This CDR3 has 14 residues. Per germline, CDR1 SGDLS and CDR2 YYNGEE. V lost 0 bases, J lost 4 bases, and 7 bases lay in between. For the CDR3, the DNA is TGTGCCAGCAGCGTAGACGGGAGCACCGGGGAGCTGTTTTTT. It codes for CASSVDGSTGELFF.

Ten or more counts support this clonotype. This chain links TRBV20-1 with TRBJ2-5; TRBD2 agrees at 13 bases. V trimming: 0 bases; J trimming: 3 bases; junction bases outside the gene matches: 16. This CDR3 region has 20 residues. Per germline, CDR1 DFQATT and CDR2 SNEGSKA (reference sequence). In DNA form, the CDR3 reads TGCAGTGCTAGAGATGGCCACCCTGGGACTGGACTAGCGGGGGAAGAGACCCAGTACTTC. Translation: CSARDGHPGTGLAGEETQYF.

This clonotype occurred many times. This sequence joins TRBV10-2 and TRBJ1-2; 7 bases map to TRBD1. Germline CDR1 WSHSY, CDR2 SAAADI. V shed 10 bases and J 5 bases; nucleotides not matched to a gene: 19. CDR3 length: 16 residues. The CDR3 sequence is CATFLSDGTASYGYTF. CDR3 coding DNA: TGCGCCACCTTCCTATCCGACGGGACAGCATCTTATGGCTACACCTTC.

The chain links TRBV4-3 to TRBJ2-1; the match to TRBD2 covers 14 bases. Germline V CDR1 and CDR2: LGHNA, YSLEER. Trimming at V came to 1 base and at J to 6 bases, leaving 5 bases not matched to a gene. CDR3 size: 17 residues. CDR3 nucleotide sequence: TGCGCCAGCAGCCAAGGGACTAGCGGGGGGCGACCCAATGAGCAGTTCTTC. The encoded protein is CASSQGTSGGRPNEQFF.